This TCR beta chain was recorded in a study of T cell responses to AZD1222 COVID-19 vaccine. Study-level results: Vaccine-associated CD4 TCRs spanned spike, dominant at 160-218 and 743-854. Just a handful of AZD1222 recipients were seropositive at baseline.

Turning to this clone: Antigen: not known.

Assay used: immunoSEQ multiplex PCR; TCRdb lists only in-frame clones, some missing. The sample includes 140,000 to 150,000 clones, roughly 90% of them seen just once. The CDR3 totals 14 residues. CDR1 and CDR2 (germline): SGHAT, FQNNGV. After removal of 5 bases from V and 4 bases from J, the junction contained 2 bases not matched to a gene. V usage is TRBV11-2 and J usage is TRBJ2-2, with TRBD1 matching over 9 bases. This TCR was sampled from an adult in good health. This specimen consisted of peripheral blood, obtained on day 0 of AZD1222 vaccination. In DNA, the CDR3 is TGTGCCAGCAGCGTGACAGGGGGCACCGGGGAGCTGTTTTTT. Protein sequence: CASSVTGGTGELFF.